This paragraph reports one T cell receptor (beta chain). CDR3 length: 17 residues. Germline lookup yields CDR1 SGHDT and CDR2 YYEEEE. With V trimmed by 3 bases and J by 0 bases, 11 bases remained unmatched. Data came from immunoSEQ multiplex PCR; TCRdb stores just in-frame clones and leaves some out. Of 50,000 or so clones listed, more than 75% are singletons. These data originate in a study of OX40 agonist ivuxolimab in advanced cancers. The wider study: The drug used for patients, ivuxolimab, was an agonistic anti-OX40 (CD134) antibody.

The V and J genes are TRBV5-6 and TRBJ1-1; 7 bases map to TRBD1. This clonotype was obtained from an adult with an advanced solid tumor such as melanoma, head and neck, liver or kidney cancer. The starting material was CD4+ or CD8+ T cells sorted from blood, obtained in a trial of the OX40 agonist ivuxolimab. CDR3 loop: CASSYAIAGQMNTEAFF. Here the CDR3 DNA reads TGTGCCAGCAGCTACGCCATCGCGGGACAGATGAACACTGAAGCTTTCTTT. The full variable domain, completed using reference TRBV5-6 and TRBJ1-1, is DAGVTQSPTHLIKTRGQQVTLRCSPKSGHDTVSWYQQALGQGPQFIFQYYEEEERQRGNFPDRFSGHQFPNYSSELNVNALLLGDSALYLCASSYAIAGQMNTEAFFGQGTRLTVV.